The rows below give T cell receptor beta chains drawn from one sample of a study of molecular identifiers for immune sequencing clone quantification. TCRdb re-called the PCR reads with MiXCR, one entry per CDR3 protein. Altogether 35,000 to 45,000 distinct CDR3 sequences are present, approximately 20% being singletons, with the ten largest covering about 1.2%. Sequenced material: naive CD8+ T cells from blood, with Jurkat cell RNA spiked in. The receptors originated from a human donor in good health. Some libraries in this study had Jurkat cell RNA spiked in. Each CDR3 is given with its conserved first and last residue. The D gene is left open where the match is weak. Size is stated for part of the rows, as once, few or many counts, or as a class when the clone is expanded.

>TRBJ2-3|-|many|TRBV15
CATSVEPGAARDTQYF
TGTGCCACCAGCGTTGAGCCGGGGGCCGCTCGTGATACGCAGTATTTT
>TRBJ2-3|-|many|TRBV7-6
CASSLTHTSTDTQYF
TGTGCCAGCAGCTTAACCCATACTAGCACAGATACGCAGTATTTT
>TRBJ2-3|-|many|TRBV19
CASSRHLVDTQYF
TGTGCCAGTAGTAGACATTTGGTAGATACGCAGTATTTT
>TRBJ2-7|TRBD2|many|TRBV20-1
CSATLNFAGGSGQYF
TGCAGTGCTACCCTGAACTTTGCGGGAGGTTCTGGGCAGTACTTC
>TRBJ2-3|TRBD1|-|TRBV5-6
CASSLASGRQGLTDTRYF
TGTGCCAGCAGCTTGGCCAGTGGGAGACAGGGATTGACAGATACGCGGTATTTT
>TRBJ2-1|TRBD1|many|TRBV5-4
CASREGQGTEQFF
TGTGCCAGCAGGGAGGGACAGGGCACTGAGCAGTTCTTC
>TRBJ1-5|-|many|TRBV19
CASSSWGDSNQPQHF
TGTGCCAGTAGTAGTTGGGGTGATAGCAATCAGCCCCAGCATTTT
>TRBJ2-7|TRBD1|many|TRBV7-2
CASSDRVSYEQYF
TGTGCCAGCTCCGACAGGGTCTCCTACGAGCAGTACTTC
>TRBJ2-7|-|many|TRBV2
CASSGGPGARYEQYF
TGTGCCAGCAGTGGAGGGCCGGGGGCGCGATACGAGCAGTACTTC
>TRBJ2-7|-|-|TRBV6-1
CASSPGAPPGYEQYF
TGTGCCAGCAGCCCTGGGGCCCCCCCGGGCTACGAGCAGTACTTC
>TRBJ2-3|TRBD2|many|TRBV3-1
CASSLLIAGSDTQYF
TGTGCCAGCAGCCTACTGATAGCGGGGTCGGATACGCAGTATTTT
>TRBJ2-3|TRBD2|many|TRBV5-4
CASTHTGGTDTQYF
TGTGCCAGCACCCACACCGGGGGGACAGATACGCAGTATTTT
>TRBJ1-2|-|many|TRBV10-2
CASSSGSSYGYTF
TGCGCCAGCAGTAGTGGAAGCAGCTATGGCTACACCTTC
>TRBJ2-7|-|-|TRBV27
CASSLKGGGYEQYF
TGTGCCAGCAGTTTAAAAGGTGGCGGTTACGAGCAGTACTTC
>TRBJ1-1|-|-|TRBV4-1
CASSQGVGLGASTPEAFF
TGCGCCAGCAGCCAAGGGGTCGGGTTAGGGGCTAGTACTCCTGAAGCTTTCTTT
>TRBJ2-7|-|many|TRBV20-1
CSARDMSGFQTYEQYF
TGCAGTGCTAGAGATATGTCGGGGTTCCAAACCTACGAGCAGTACTTC
>TRBJ2-5|-|many|TRBV3-1
CASSQFRRNQETQYF
TGTGCCAGCAGCCAATTTCGACGGAATCAAGAGACCCAGTACTTC
>TRBJ2-1|TRBD2|many|TRBV7-9
CASSSRGDSYNEQFF
TGTGCCAGCAGCTCGCGGGGGGACTCCTACAATGAGCAGTTCTTC
>TRBJ2-5|-|many|TRBV28
CAAAVPAGVETQYF
TGTGCCGCAGCCGTGCCCGCTGGGGTAGAGACCCAGTACTTC
>TRBJ2-3|TRBD2|many|TRBV3-1
CASSPSGRRADTQYF
TGTGCCAGCAGCCCTAGCGGGAGGAGGGCAGATACGCAGTATTTT
>TRBJ2-3|-|medium-sized|TRBV7-2
CASSFAATETQYF
TGTGCCAGCAGCTTTGCGGCGACCGAGACGCAGTATTTT
>TRBJ2-3|TRBD2|many|TRBV30
CAWRFSGGGVTDTQYF
TGTGCCTGGAGATTCAGCGGGGGGGGTGTAACAGATACGCAGTATTTT
>TRBJ2-5|-|-|TRBV7-6
CAGSLVPREKETQYF
TGTGCCGGCAGCTTAGTCCCACGGGAGAAAGAGACCCAGTACTTC
>TRBJ1-5|-|many|TRBV5-6
CASSLTAYSNQPQHF
TGTGCCAGCAGCCTGACAGCATATAGCAATCAGCCCCAGCATTTT
>TRBJ2-3|TRBD2|many|TRBV20-1
CSARGVPSGGLDTQYF
TGCAGTGCTAGAGGGGTGCCTAGCGGGGGTTTGGATACGCAGTATTTT
>TRBJ2-1|TRBD1|-|TRBV5-6
CASSPSSRGLNEQFF
TGTGCCAGCAGTCCCTCTAGTAGGGGGCTCAATGAGCAGTTCTTC
>TRBJ1-1|-|many|TRBV19
CATTRDDAGGTEAFF
TGTGCCACAACACGGGACGATGCAGGCGGCACTGAAGCTTTCTTT
>TRBJ2-3|-|medium-sized|TRBV7-2
CASSLIGPADTQYF
TGTGCCAGCAGCTTAATAGGTCCGGCAGATACGCAGTATTTT
>TRBJ1-1|-|-|TRBV5-1
CASRHRDGDLNTEAFF
TGCGCCAGCAGGCACAGGGATGGCGACTTGAACACTGAAGCTTTCTTT
>TRBJ2-5|-|many|TRBV20-1
CSARDVRPGRKETQYF
TGCAGTGCTAGAGATGTTCGTCCGGGGAGGAAGGAGACCCAGTACTTC
>TRBJ1-1|-|-|TRBV20-1
CSARDSDTRLNTEAFF
TGCAGTGCTAGAGATTCGGACACTCGATTGAACACTGAAGCTTTCTTT
>TRBJ2-3|TRBD1|many|TRBV5-1
CASTPRQGRSTDTQYF
TGCGCCAGCACCCCTCGACAGGGTCGTTCCACAGATACGCAGTATTTT
>TRBJ2-7|-|many|TRBV30
CAWSSNSYEQYF
TGTGCCTGGAGTTCGAATTCCTACGAGCAGTACTTC
>TRBJ2-2|TRBD2|many|TRBV4-3
CASSQGTSVNTGELFF
TGCGCCAGCAGCCAGGGGACTAGCGTCAACACCGGGGAGCTGTTTTTT
>TRBJ1-5|-|many|TRBV27
CASSPIFHIQPQHF
TGTGCCAGCAGTCCAATATTTCACATCCAGCCCCAGCATTTT
>TRBJ2-7|TRBD2|-|TRBV27
CASSPGLAEYEQHF
TGTGCCAGCAGTCCCGGACTAGCGGAGTACGAGCAGCACTTC
>TRBJ2-2|-|many|TRBV5-8
CASSLIRGGTGELFF
TGTGCCAGCAGCTTGATCAGGGGAGGCACCGGGGAGCTGTTTTTT
>TRBJ2-7|TRBD2|many|TRBV30
CAWSTMLAGLYEQYF
TGTGCCTGGAGTACAATGCTAGCGGGATTATACGAGCAGTACTTC
>TRBJ2-2|-|many|TRBV19
CASSMGGRELFF
TGTGCCAGTAGTATGGGGGGCCGGGAGCTGTTTTTT
>TRBJ2-3|TRBD1|many|TRBV29-1
CSVEGSDRDSTDTQYF
TGCAGCGTTGAAGGGTCGGACAGGGATAGCACAGATACGCAGTATTTT
>TRBJ2-5|TRBD2|-|TRBV12-3/TRBV12-4
CASSPWTSRETQYF
TGTGCCAGCAGTCCATGGACTAGCCGAGAGACCCAGTACTTC
>TRBJ1-5|-|many|TRBV10-2
CASSESGDVFFSNQPQHF
TGCGCCAGCAGTGAGTCGGGTGATGTTTTTTTTAGCAATCAGCCCCAGCATTTT
>TRBJ2-7|TRBD2|few|TRBV19
CASSPGLAYTYEQYF
TGTGCCAGTAGTCCCGGACTAGCTTATACCTACGAGCAGTACTTC
>TRBJ2-7|TRBD2|many|TRBV20-1
CSAMDLSGGYEQYF
TGCAGTGCTATGGATCTTAGCGGGGGATACGAGCAGTACTTC
>TRBJ1-5|-|-|TRBV7-2
CASSLAVGQPQHF
TGTGCCAGCAGCTTAGCAGTGGGTCAGCCCCAGCATTTT
>TRBJ2-7|TRBD1|many|TRBV7-9
CASSDGTGAYEQYF
TGTGCCAGCAGCGACGGGACAGGGGCCTACGAGCAGTACTTC
>TRBJ1-1|-|many|TRBV14
CASSQASSVEAFF
TGTGCCAGCAGCCAAGCCTCGAGCGTTGAAGCTTTCTTT
>TRBJ1-1|-|many|TRBV12-3/TRBV12-4
CASSSDLEAFF
TGTGCCAGCAGTTCAGATCTCGAAGCTTTCTTT
>TRBJ2-2|TRBD1|-|TRBV23-1
CASIHTGTGVVCTGELFF
TGCGCCAGCATACATACCGGGACAGGGGTTGTGTGCACCGGGGAGCTGTTTTTT
>TRBJ2-7|TRBD2|many|TRBV7-6
CASSLAGEDYEQYF
TGTGCCAGCAGCCTCGCGGGGGAGGACTACGAGCAGTACTTC
>TRBJ2-7|TRBD2|many|TRBV4-1
CASSQREGVYEQYF
TGCGCCAGCAGCCAAAGGGAGGGAGTCTACGAGCAGTACTTC
>TRBJ2-5|-|-|TRBV29-1
CSVEREETQYF
TGCAGCGTTGAGAGGGAAGAGACCCAGTACTTC
>TRBJ1-5|TRBD1|many|TRBV4-1
CASSQVTGGLGQPQHF
TGCGCCAGCAGCCAAGTGACAGGGGGATTGGGTCAGCCCCAGCATTTT
>TRBJ2-5|-|many|TRBV7-6
CASSLQDGVQETQYF
TGTGCCAGCAGCCTCCAGGACGGGGTCCAAGAGACCCAGTACTTC
>TRBJ2-7|TRBD1|many|TRBV5-6
CASSLPRDRSSYEQYF
TGTGCCAGCAGCTTGCCCCGGGACAGAAGCTCCTACGAGCAGTACTTC
>TRBJ1-5|TRBD1|many|TRBV6-2/TRBV6-3
CASAGGYSNQPQHF
TGTGCCAGTGCAGGGGGCTATAGCAATCAGCCCCAGCATTTT
>TRBJ2-1|TRBD2|many|TRBV7-3
CASSLFASGNNEQFF
TGTGCCAGCAGCTTGTTTGCAAGCGGGAACAATGAGCAGTTCTTC
>TRBJ2-2|-|few|TRBV9
CASSVGGLGGTGELFF
TGTGCCAGCAGCGTAGGGGGACTTGGCGGCACCGGGGAGCTGTTTTTT
>TRBJ2-5|TRBD1|many|TRBV9
CASSVEPGQVSKETQYF
TGTGCCAGCAGCGTCGAGCCGGGACAGGTCTCCAAAGAGACCCAGTACTTC
>TRBJ1-5|TRBD1|many|TRBV29-1
CSAIGTEAGQPQHF
TGCAGCGCGATAGGGACAGAAGCAGGTCAGCCCCAGCATTTT